This T cell receptor beta chain was identified during a study of glioma-infiltrating T cells after dendritic cell vaccination. Across the study: At biweekly intervals, patients got three intradermal dendritic cell vaccine injections.

The immunoSEQ assay amplified TCRB CDR3 from up to 2 ug DNA. The repertoire was sequenced with immunoSEQ multiplex PCR; TCRdb's copy has only in-frame clones and lacks some. The table has 55,000 to 75,000 clones, just under 85% seen once; the top ten hold roughly 14%. As for time point: after dendritic cell vaccination, including at tumor progression/relapse. None of the glioblastoma patients had an isocitrate dehydrogenase mutation. PBMC sampling occurred before vaccination, two weeks after the third dose, and at progression. The starting material was blood, obtained after dendritic cell vaccination. This clonotype was sampled from a human donor with glioblastoma.

Here the CDR3 DNA reads TGTGCCAGTAGTACCGATCGAAGACAGGGGGCGTTCATCAGCAAAAACATTCAGTACTTC. As protein: CASSTDRRQGAFISKNIQYF. The chain carries TRBV19 and TRBJ2-4, with 10 nucleotides matching TRBD1. CDR1 and CDR2 from the germline V gene are LNHDA and SQIVND (reference sequence). This CDR3 region has 20 residues. The V segment lost 4 bases and the J segment 3 bases; nucleotides outside the gene matches: 18.